This T cell receptor (beta chain) is from a study of blood T cell repertoires in COVID-19. Sequencing was performed with immunoSEQ multiplex PCR; in TCRdb, only in-frame clones are kept and a portion is missing. There are about 330,000 clones in the sample; 85% to 90% occur only once, and 10% lies in the top ten. This clonotype originated in a woman aged 18-30 years who had recovered from COVID-19. Sequenced sample: PBMCs or T cells enriched from blood (not recorded which).

Here the CDR3 reads CASSLDTSGYNSPLHF. In DNA, the CDR3 is TGTGCCAGCAGTCTGGACACCTCAGGATATAATTCACCCCTCCACTTT. V is TRBV6-6 and J is TRBJ1-6; a possible D gene is TRBD1 (5 bases). The length of the CDR3 is 16 residues. The V end was cut by 5 bases, the J end by 4 bases, with 15 bases between. CDR1 and CDR2 from the germline V gene are MNHNY and SVGAGI (reference sequence).